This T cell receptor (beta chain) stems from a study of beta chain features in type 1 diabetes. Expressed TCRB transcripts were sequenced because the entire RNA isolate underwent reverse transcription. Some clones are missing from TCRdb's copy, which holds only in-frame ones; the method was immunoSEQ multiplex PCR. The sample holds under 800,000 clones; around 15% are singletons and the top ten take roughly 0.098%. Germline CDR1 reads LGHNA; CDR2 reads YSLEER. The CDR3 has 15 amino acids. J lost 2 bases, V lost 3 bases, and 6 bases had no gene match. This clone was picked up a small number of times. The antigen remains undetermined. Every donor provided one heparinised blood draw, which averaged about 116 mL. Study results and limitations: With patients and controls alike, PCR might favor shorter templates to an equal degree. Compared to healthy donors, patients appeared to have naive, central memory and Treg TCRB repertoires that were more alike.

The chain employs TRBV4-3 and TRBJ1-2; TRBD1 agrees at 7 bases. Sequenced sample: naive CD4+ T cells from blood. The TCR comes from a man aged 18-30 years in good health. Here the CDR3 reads CASSHPDRENYGYTF. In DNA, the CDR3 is TGCGCCAGCAGCCACCCCGACAGGGAGAACTATGGCTACACCTTC.